Below are 16 T cell receptor beta chains sequenced from a single sample in a study of beta chain features in type 1 diabetes. The study's findings and limits: Shortening that was moderate but significant affected the TCRB CDR3s of Type 1 diabetes patients in all four CD4+ subsets.

These TCRs are of unknown antigen specificity. As every portion of the isolated RNA was reverse transcribed, the sequencing read expressed TCRB transcripts. Some clones are missing from TCRdb's copy, which holds only in-frame ones; the method was immunoSEQ multiplex PCR. The table lists some 370,000 clones, 8% to 10% of them singletons. Specimen: central memory CD4+ T cells from blood. Every receptor here comes from a man aged 25 to 40 with type 1 diabetes.

V is TRBV15 and J is TRBJ1-1, with a possible D match to TRBD1 (5 bases). The length of the CDR3 is 16 residues. V lost 1 base and J 1 base, leaving 13 bases between the germline ends. Germline V CDR1 and CDR2: LNHNV, YYDKDF (reference sequence). CDR3 sequence: CATSRVGSGWNTEAFF. The CDR3 DNA follows: TGTGCCACCAGCAGAGTGGGGTCAGGGTGGAACACTGAAGCTTTCTTT. Drawing the rest from reference TRBV15 and TRBJ1-1, the complete variable domain is DAMVIQNPRYQVTQFGKPVTLSCSQTLNHNVMYWYQQKSSQAPKLLFHYYDKDFNNEADTPDNFQSRRPNTSFCFLDIRSPGLGDTAMYLCATSRVGSGWNTEAFFGQGTRLTVV.

The chain couples TRBV6-1 to TRBJ1-3; maybe TRBD1 (6 bases). Looked up from germline, CDR1 is MNHNS and CDR2 is SASEGT. The CDR3 length is 16 residues. The germline V and J ends were trimmed by 0 bases and 4 bases, with 13 bases remaining between them. The CDR3 spells CASSEAGGAWGNTIYF. CDR3 coding DNA: TGTGCCAGCAGTGAAGCCGGGGGCGCTTGGGGAAACACCATATATTTT.

The V call is TRBV7-6, the J call TRBJ2-1, with unresolved D. The CDR3 sequence is 12 residues long. CDR1 and CDR2 (germline): SGHVS, FNYEAQ. Trimming cost V 5 bases and J 7 bases, with 9 bases left between them. The CDR3 loop reads CASSQHGNEQFF. The CDR3 nucleotides read TGTGCCAGCAGCCAACACGGGAATGAGCAGTTCTTC. Full variable domain (missing parts from reference TRBV7-6 and TRBJ2-1): GAGVSQSPRYKVTKRGQDVALRCDPISGHVSLYWYRQALGQGPEFLTYFNYEAQQDKSGLPNDRFSAERPEGSISTLTIQRTEQRDSAMYRCASSQHGNEQFFGPGTRLTVL.

This clone was recorded a few times. This rearrangement joins TRBV29-1 to TRBJ2-1, with 9 bases that match TRBD2. The V and J ends lost 0 bases and 2 bases, in that order; junction bases with no gene match: 5. Germline lookup yields CDR1 SQVTM and CDR2 ANQGSEA. The CDR3 has 16 amino acids. Here the CDR3 reads CSVEDSLAGTYNEQFF. CDR3 sequence (DNA): TGCAGCGTTGAAGATTCGCTAGCGGGGACCTACAATGAGCAGTTCTTC.

On this clone: One junction end disagrees with the germline gene, perhaps due to a read error. The V call is TRBV20-1, the J call TRBJ2-7, with D hard to call. CDR3 length: 11 amino acids. CDR1 is DFQATT and CDR2 is SNEGSKA in the germline V gene (reference sequence). The CDR3 protein is CSARALETFRF. CDR3 bases: TGCAGTGCTAGAGCCCTCGAGACTTTCAGATTC.

This clone came up a few times. The rearrangement links TRBV7-8 to TRBJ2-3, with 10 bases fitting TRBD2. V was pared by 5 bases and J by 0 bases, with 5 bases of the junction left unmatched. Per the germline V gene, CDR1 is SGHVS and CDR2 is FQNEAQ. This CDR3 spans 16 amino acids. The CDR3 coding sequence is TGTGCCAGCAGCCTCGGACTAGCGGCTAGCACAGATACGCAGTATTTT. Translating it yields CASSLGLAASTDTQYF. The full variable domain, its missing parts supplied by reference TRBV7-8 and TRBJ2-3, is GAGVSQSPRYKVAKRGQDVALRCDPISGHVSLFWYQQALGQGPEFLTYFQNEAQLDKSGLPSDRFFAERPEGSVSTLKIQRTQQEDSAVYLCASSLGLAASTDTQYFGPGTRLTVL.

This clone turned up a few times. This rearrangement joins TRBV15 to TRBJ2-1; no definite D call. The CDR3 sequence is 13 residues long. Germline V gene lookup returns CDR1 LNHNV and CDR2 YYDKDF (reference sequence). The ends were cut back, 4 bases at V and 7 bases at J, with 11 bases in the middle. The DNA of the CDR3 is TGTGCCACCAGCACGGAGCAAACTAATGAGCAGTTCTTC. Protein product: CATSTEQTNEQFF.

This clone was counted many times. The rearrangement uses TRBV7-6 and TRBJ2-1, with a tentative D call TRBD2 (6 bases). This CDR3 has 17 amino acids. Trimming shortened V by 5 bases and J by 2 bases, and 19 bases separated the two germline ends. CDR1 is SGHVS, CDR2 FNYEAQ, per germline. CDR3 protein: CASSPGGGRITYNEQFF. CDR3 nucleotides: TGTGCCAGCAGCCCCGGTGGAGGGAGGATCACCTACAATGAGCAGTTCTTC.

This clone has only a few counts. The junction differs from germline at one of its ends, possibly a read error. The chain carries TRBV4-1 and TRBJ1-3; D unresolved. The germline CDR1 and CDR2 sequences are MGHRA and YSYEKL. This CDR3 spans 13 amino acids. CDR3 sequence: CASSQDSGYTIYF. CDR3 DNA sequence: TGTGCCAGCAGCCAAGATTCGGGGTACACCATATATTTT.

The gene calls are TRBV6-5 and TRBJ2-1; TRBD1 matches 10 bases. The CDR3 totals 15 residues. Trimming cost V 9 bases and J 6 bases; bases outside gene matches: 11. Germline V gene data show CDR1 as MNHEY and CDR2 as SVGAGI. The CDR3 protein is CASFFPGQGRNEQFF. CDR3 nucleotide sequence: TGTGCCAGTTTCTTTCCGGGACAGGGGCGCAATGAGCAGTTCTTC.

The sample holds a few counts of this clone. This chain connects TRBV27 to TRBJ2-1; no clear D gene. Germline CDR1 reads MNHEY; CDR2 reads SMNVEV (reference sequence). V gave up 3 bases and J gave up 9 bases, with 21 bases separating them. The CDR3 has 16 amino acids. CDR3 bases: TGTGCCAGCAGTTTTCTGAGCGTCCCACGTCGAGGTGAGCAGTTCTTC. Its translation: CASSFLSVPRRGEQFF.

The genes are TRBV15 and TRBJ1-6; TRBD1 matches at 7 bases. The germline V gene has CDR1 LNHNV and CDR2 YYDKDF (reference sequence). The J segment lost 10 bases and the V segment lost 4 bases, leaving 10 bases of the junction unmatched. CDR3 size: 15 residues. CDR3 loop: CATSTVTGIGSPLHF. CDR3 in DNA: TGTGCCACCAGCACCGTGACAGGGATCGGATCACCCCTCCACTTT.

The chain couples TRBV29-1 to TRBJ2-2; D perhaps matches TRBD1 (5 bases). Germline CDR1 and CDR2: SQVTM and ANQGSEA. V lost 6 bases, J lost 1 base, and 18 bases lay in between. The CDR3 extends over 16 amino acids. The CDR3 DNA follows: TGCAGCGTGGGGCGGCCAGGATGGGGGAACACCGGGGAGCTGTTTTTT. This codes for CSVGRPGWGNTGELFF.

A few counts support this clone. The CDR3 sequence: CAISESGGLGKLFF. The CDR3 coding sequence is TGTGCCATCAGTGAGTCCGGGGGGCTTGGAAAACTGTTTTTT. J is TRBJ1-4 and V is TRBV10-3; D might be TRBD1 (6 bases). Germline CDR1 and CDR2: ENHRY and SYGVKD. The CDR3 is 14 amino acids. V was cut by 0 bases and J by 10 bases, with 12 bases left in between.

This clone was counted between two and nine times. The chain recombines TRBV27 with TRBJ2-7, with a tentative D call TRBD1 (6 bases). V gave up 2 bases and J gave up 0 bases, with 11 bases separating them. This CDR3 contains 15 residues. Germline V gene data show CDR1 as MNHEY and CDR2 as SMNVEV (reference sequence). The CDR3 DNA reads TGTGCCAGCAGTTTACGGCTCAGGGGCTCCTACGAGCAGTACTTC. Its protein product is CASSLRLRGSYEQYF.

The chain is built from TRBV6-5 and TRBJ2-2; 7 nucleotides match TRBD1. The CDR3 has 15 residues. Germline trimming cut 1 base from V and 5 bases from J; bases unmatched to any gene: 4. The germline V gene encodes CDR1 MNHEY and CDR2 SVGAGI. This chain's CDR3 is CASSYLQGRTGELFF. Here the CDR3 DNA reads TGTGCCAGCAGTTACTTACAGGGGCGAACCGGGGAGCTGTTTTTT.